These 14 T cell receptor beta chains share one sample of origin, sequenced in a study of beta chain features in type 1 diabetes. Antigen specificity for these receptors is unknown. The whole isolated RNA underwent reverse transcription, so sequencing captured expressed TCRB transcripts. The table came from immunoSEQ multiplex PCR; TCRdb's copy has only in-frame clones and leaves some out. The sample holds about 340,000 clones, about 13% seen once. Overall study results and limits: Shorter TCRB CDR3s, moderately but significantly so, were found in Type 1 diabetes patients in all four CD4+ subsets.

The specimen was naive CD4+ T cells from blood. The source of these receptors is a woman aged 18-35 years with type 1 diabetes.

This chain links TRBV29-1 with TRBJ1-2, with 7 bases aligning to TRBD1. CDR1 is SQVTM and CDR2 is ANQGSEA in the germline V gene. CDR3 size: 13 residues. The trim removed 6 bases at V and 2 bases at J, leaving 6 bases unmatched. The CDR3, as DNA: TGCAGCGTCGCTGAGACAGGGAACTATGGCTACACCTTC. It specifies CSVAETGNYGYTF.

This clone was counted a few times. V gene TRBV6-5 combines with J gene TRBJ2-2; D not resolved. Per germline, CDR1 MNHEY and CDR2 SVGAGI. CDR3 length equals 14 residues. Trimming pared 2 bases from V and 4 bases from J, leaving 8 bases between. The CDR3 bases are TGTGCCAGCAGTTACGCTCAGTCCACCGGGGAGCTGTTTTTT. This encodes CASSYAQSTGELFF.

The rearrangement links TRBV6-5 to TRBJ2-2; D is uncertain. The V end was cut by 6 bases, the J end by 2 bases, with 7 bases between. The CDR3 totals 13 residues. Per the germline V gene, CDR1 is MNHEY and CDR2 is SVGAGI. As DNA, the CDR3 is TGTGCCAGCAGGGGCAGAAACACCGGGGAGCTGTTTTTT. Translated, it gives CASRGRNTGELFF.

V and J are TRBV11-2 and TRBJ2-6; TRBD1 matches at 7 bases. CDR1 and CDR2 from the germline V gene are SGHAT and FQNNGV. V was clipped by 5 bases and J by 0 bases; unmatched bases: 13. This CDR3 is built from 19 residues. The CDR3 loop is CASSPIKRDSPSGANVLTF. The CDR3 region has the DNA TGTGCCAGCAGCCCGATAAAACGGGACAGCCCCTCTGGGGCCAACGTCCTGACTTTC.

V usage is TRBV30 and J usage is TRBJ1-2; D gene uncertain. The germline V gene has CDR1 GTSNPN and CDR2 SVGIG (reference sequence). V lost 2 bases and J lost 2, with 15 bases in between. There are 15 residues in the CDR3. The CDR3 sequence: CAWSRLTVTNYGYTF. The CDR3 coding sequence is TGTGCCTGGAGTAGGTTAACAGTCACCAACTATGGCTACACCTTC.

This clone has only a few counts. The chain carries TRBV2 and TRBJ2-7; a possible D gene is TRBD1 (8 bases). The germline CDR1 and CDR2 sequences are SNHLY and FYNNEI. V was shortened by 11 bases and J by 3 bases, with 17 bases between the two germline ends. The CDR3 is made up of 13 amino acids. DNA of the CDR3: TGTGCCGGAAGCGGGACAGGAAACTACGAGCAGTACTTC. Translated, it gives CAGSGTGNYEQYF.

The chain is built from TRBV23-1 and TRBJ2-2; TRBD1 matches at 10 bases. TRBV23-1 is sorted into the ORF group, with uncertain function. The CDR3 runs 21 residues. With V trimmed by 4 bases and J by 0 bases, 17 bases remained unmatched. The CDR3 protein is CASSRSCTGGQGCANTGELFF. In DNA, the CDR3 is TGCGCCAGCAGTCGGTCTTGTACAGGGGGACAGGGGTGCGCGAACACCGGGGAGCTGTTTTTT.

The rearrangement links TRBV6-5 to TRBJ2-5; D gene ambiguous. The CDR3 totals 13 residues. V was pared by 5 bases and J by 7 bases, with 14 bases between. Per germline, CDR1 MNHEY and CDR2 SVGAGI. The CDR3 region is CASSESGLWTQYF. The CDR3 DNA reads TGTGCCAGCAGTGAATCAGGTTTATGGACCCAGTACTTC.

The chain uses TRBV9 and TRBJ2-1; TRBD2 matches at 12 bases. The germline V gene has CDR1 SGDLS and CDR2 YYNGEE. After removal of 4 bases from V and 7 bases from J, the junction contained 15 bases not matched to a gene. This CDR3 is built from 18 residues. CDR3 DNA sequence: TGTGCCAGCAGCTCCGGCGGACTAGCGGGAACAGGGCCGAATGAGCAGTTCTTC. This encodes CASSSGGLAGTGPNEQFF.

The chain joins TRBV25-1 to TRBJ2-1; 11 positions agree with TRBD2. The germline V gene encodes CDR1 MGHDK and CDR2 SYGVNS. This CDR3 has 15 amino acids. V shed 3 bases, J shed 5 bases, and the junction held 3 bases outside the gene matches. The CDR3 here is CASSDRLAGNNEQFF. The CDR3 region has the DNA TGTGCCAGCAGTGATCGACTAGCGGGAAACAATGAGCAGTTCTTC.

V gene TRBV7-3 combines with J gene TRBJ2-7, with 8 bases matching TRBD2. The CDR3 totals 14 residues. V was clipped by 6 bases and J by 7 bases; unmatched bases: 11. The germline V gene has CDR1 SGHTA and CDR2 FQGTGA. The CDR3 loop reads CASSPLAGSGEQYF. In nucleotides, the CDR3 is TGTGCCAGCAGTCCTTTAGCGGGATCGGGGGAGCAGTACTTC.

This clone occurred once. The chain is built from TRBV2 and TRBJ2-3; TRBD2 is a possible D gene (5 bases). There are 14 residues in the CDR3. Germline V gene sequence: CDR1 SNHLY, CDR2 FYNNEI. Trimming removed 7 bases at V and 5 bases at J, with 16 bases between. CDR3 nucleotides: TGTGCCAGCAAGAACCTGGCGGGTCAAGATACGCAGTATTTT. It encodes CASKNLAGQDTQYF.

This clone has only a few counts. In the same sample, other DNA sequences code for this CDR3. The chain recombines TRBV18 with TRBJ1-5, with 7 bases matching TRBD1. The germline V gene has CDR1 KGHSH and CDR2 LQKENI. The CDR3 extends over 15 amino acids. The junction had 3 bases not matched to a gene; V was cut back by 0 bases and J by 4 bases. CDR3 in amino acids: CASSPPGTDNQPQHF. CDR3 nucleotide sequence: TGTGCCAGCTCACCACCGGGGACAGATAATCAGCCCCAGCATTTT.

The chain employs TRBV4-3 and TRBJ2-1; TRBD2 aligns across 8 bases. V gave up 2 bases and J gave up 3 bases; unmatched junction bases: 9. CDR1 LGHNA and CDR2 YSLEER come from the germline V gene. The CDR3 extends over 17 amino acids. For the CDR3, the DNA is TGCGCCAGCAGCCAAAACCTTCCGAGCGGGAGCTACAATGAGCAGTTCTTC. Protein product: CASSQNLPSGSYNEQFF.